This T cell receptor (beta chain) was profiled in a study of shared clonotypes between healthy human individuals. The data were produced by immunoSEQ multiplex PCR, yet TCRdb's version contains in-frame clones alone and is incomplete. The sample includes under 750,000 clones, around 77% of them seen just once. The CDR3 has 18 residues. Germline V gene data show CDR1 as MNHEY and CDR2 as SMNVEV (reference sequence). V was pared by 3 bases and J by 4 bases, with 13 bases of the junction left unmatched. The receptor's source is a woman between 25 and 40 years old in good health. Sequencing input: memory CD4+ T cells sorted from blood. Subset specified: CD45RA-negative fraction. The chain carries TRBV27 and TRBJ1-5, with TRBD1 identical over 9 bases. The CDR3 spells CASSLPAPGQGGNQPQHF. The CDR3 nucleotides are TGTGCCAGCAGTTTGCCCGCCCCGGGACAGGGAGGAAATCAGCCCCAGCATTTT.